What follows is one TCR beta chain and its context. Authors' data handling: Reference gene primer amplification gave nucleated cell count estimates. The repertoire was sequenced with immunoSEQ multiplex PCR; TCRdb's copy has only in-frame clones and lacks some. For V, J and clone size, that table is used; D and trimming come from the DNA. Of 250,000 to 400,000 clones listed, around 88% are singletons. This entry is derived from a study of blood T cell repertoires in COVID-19. Study information: Acute-phase and convalescent COVID-19 samples originated in the United States, Italy and Spain.

Germline CDR1 and CDR2: MNHEY and SMNVEV (reference sequence). The CDR3 consists of 15 residues. Trimming took 5 bases from V and 5 from J, leaving 18 bases between them. Sequencing input: peripheral blood. The TCR originated in a woman in her 30s with COVID-19, enrolled during active disease. The chain links TRBV27 to TRBJ1-2, with a tentative D call TRBD1 (6 bases). The CDR3 region has the DNA TGTGCCAGCAGTACCCAGACAGGAGGAGAGTATGGCTACACCTTC. It is translated as CASSTQTGGEYGYTF.